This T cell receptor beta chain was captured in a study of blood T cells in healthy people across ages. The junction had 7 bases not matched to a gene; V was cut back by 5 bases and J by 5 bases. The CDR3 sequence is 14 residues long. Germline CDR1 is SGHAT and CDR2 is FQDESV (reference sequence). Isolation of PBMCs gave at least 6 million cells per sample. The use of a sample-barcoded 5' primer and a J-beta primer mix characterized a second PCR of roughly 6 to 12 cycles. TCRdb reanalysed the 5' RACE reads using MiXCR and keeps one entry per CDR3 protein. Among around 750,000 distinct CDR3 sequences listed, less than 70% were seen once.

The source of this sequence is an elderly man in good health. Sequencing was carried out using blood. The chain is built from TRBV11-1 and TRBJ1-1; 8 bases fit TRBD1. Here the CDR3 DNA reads TGTGCCAGCAGCCAGGACAGGGTGTTAACTGAAGCTTTCTTT. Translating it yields CASSQDRVLTEAFF.